This T cell receptor (beta chain) was recorded in a study of blood T cells in healthy people across ages. Whole-study results and caveats: Researchers report that TCR beta diversity correlated strongly with naive T cell percentage.

Per germline, CDR1 MGHDK and CDR2 SYGVNS. V was trimmed by 8 bases and J by 2 bases, leaving 13 bases between them. The CDR3 consists of 13 residues. In the case of this clonotype: Antigen specificity is unknown.

The use of a sample-barcoded 5' primer and a J-beta primer mix characterized a second PCR of about 7 to 12 cycles. One entry per CDR3 protein, called by TCRdb with MiXCR from the 5' RACE reads. The sample carries about 1.4 million distinct CDR3 sequences, roughly 59% recorded once. The rearrangement joins TRBV25-1 to TRBJ2-7; D possibly corresponds to TRBD1 (6 bases). Material: blood. The receptor was derived from a young man in good health. The chain's CDR3 is CASWGRDTYEQYF. The DNA of the CDR3 is TGTGCCAGCTGGGGCAGGGACACCTACGAGCAGTACTTC.